Sequencing of this TCR beta chain was carried out in a study of neurological immune-mediated disorders. TCRdb re-derived calls from the 5' RACE reads in MiXCR, one entry per CDR3 protein. Here the sample spans under 80,000 distinct CDR3 sequences, 11% to 15% being singletons. This clonotype was observed at least ten times. Where libraries were unsorted, they were derived from 2 million PBMCs stored at -80 degrees C. The CDR3 spans 11 residues. V shed 1 base and J shed 4 bases, with 4 bases lying between them. Looked up from germline, CDR1 is DFQATT and CDR2 is SNEGSKA (reference sequence). The chain combines TRBV20-1 with TRBJ2-5; D is undetermined. This receptor was obtained from a woman aged 45-65 years in good health. Sequencing input: PBMCs. The chain's CDR3 is CSARVGETQYF. The CDR3 region has the DNA TGCAGTGCTAGAGTGGGAGAGACCCAGTACTTC.